The present T cell receptor beta chain was sequenced within a study of T cell clones after liver transplantation. Study at large: Tolerant meant at least one year fully off immunosuppression without liver enzymes above twice normal.

CDR1 and CDR2 from the germline V gene are MNHEY and SMNVEV (reference sequence). V dropped 6 bases and J dropped 0 bases, with 12 bases sitting between them. The CDR3 totals 16 residues. TCRdb's table, derived via immunoSEQ multiplex PCR, lists solely in-frame clones and lacks some. Among roughly 55,000 clones listed, roughly 70% were seen once. The source is a human patient who received a liver transplant. Some T cells may arise from the graft donor. The rearrangement uses TRBV27 and TRBJ1-6, with a weak D call TRBD1 (5 bases). Sequenced material: CD4+ T cells from blood, taken about 56 months after liver transplant. CDR3 DNA sequence: TGTGCCAGCAGCCGAAAGGGGAGCTCCTATAATTCACCCCTCCACTTT. It yields the protein CASSRKGSSYNSPLHF.